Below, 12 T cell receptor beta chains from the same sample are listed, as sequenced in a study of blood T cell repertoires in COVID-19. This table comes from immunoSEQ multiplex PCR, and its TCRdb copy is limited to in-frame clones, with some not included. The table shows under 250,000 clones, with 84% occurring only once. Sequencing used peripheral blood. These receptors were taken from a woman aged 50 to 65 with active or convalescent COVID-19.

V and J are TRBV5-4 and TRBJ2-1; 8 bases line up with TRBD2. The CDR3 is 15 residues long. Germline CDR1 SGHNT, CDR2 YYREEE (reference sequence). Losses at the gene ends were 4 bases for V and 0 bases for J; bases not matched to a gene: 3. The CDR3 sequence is CASSPGGVSYNEQFF. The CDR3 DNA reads TGTGCCAGCAGCCCGGGGGGGGTCTCCTACAATGAGCAGTTCTTC.

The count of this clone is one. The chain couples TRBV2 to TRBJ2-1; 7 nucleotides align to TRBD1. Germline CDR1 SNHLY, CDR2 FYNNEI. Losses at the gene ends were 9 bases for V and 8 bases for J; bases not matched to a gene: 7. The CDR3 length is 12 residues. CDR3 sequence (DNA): TGTGCCAGGGGGAACAGGGGCTATGAGCAGTTCTTC. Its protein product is CARGNRGYEQFF.

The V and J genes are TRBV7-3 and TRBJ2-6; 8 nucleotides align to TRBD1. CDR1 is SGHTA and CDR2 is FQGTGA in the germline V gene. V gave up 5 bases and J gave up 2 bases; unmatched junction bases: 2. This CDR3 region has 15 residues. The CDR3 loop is CASSADRAGANVLTF. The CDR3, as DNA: TGTGCCAGCAGCGCGGACAGGGCTGGGGCCAACGTCCTGACTTTC.

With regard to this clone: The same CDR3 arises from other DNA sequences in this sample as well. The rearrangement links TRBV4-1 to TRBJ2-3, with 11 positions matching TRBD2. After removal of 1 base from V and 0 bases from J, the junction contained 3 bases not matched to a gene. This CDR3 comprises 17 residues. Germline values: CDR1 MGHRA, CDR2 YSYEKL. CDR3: CASSQGLAGGSTDTQYF. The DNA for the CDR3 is TGCGCCAGCAGCCAAGGTCTAGCGGGAGGAAGCACAGATACGCAGTATTTT.

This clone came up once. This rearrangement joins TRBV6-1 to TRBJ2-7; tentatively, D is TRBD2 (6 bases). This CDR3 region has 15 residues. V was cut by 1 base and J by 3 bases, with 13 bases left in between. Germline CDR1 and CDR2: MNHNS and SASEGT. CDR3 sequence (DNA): TGTGCCAGCAGTGAAGGCGGGCGGGGATACTACGAGCAGTACTTC. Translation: CASSEGGRGYYEQYF.

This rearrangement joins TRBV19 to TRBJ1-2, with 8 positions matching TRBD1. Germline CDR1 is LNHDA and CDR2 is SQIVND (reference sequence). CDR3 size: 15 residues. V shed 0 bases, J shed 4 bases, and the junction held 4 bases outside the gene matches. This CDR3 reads CASSIDPGQVYGYTF. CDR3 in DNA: TGTGCCAGTAGTATAGATCCGGGACAGGTCTATGGCTACACCTTC.

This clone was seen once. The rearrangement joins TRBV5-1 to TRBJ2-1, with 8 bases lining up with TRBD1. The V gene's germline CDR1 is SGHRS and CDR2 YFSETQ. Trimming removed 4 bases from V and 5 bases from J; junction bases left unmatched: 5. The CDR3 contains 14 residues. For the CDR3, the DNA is TGCGCCAGCAGCGGACAGGGATACGACAATGAGCAGTTCTTC. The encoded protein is CASSGQGYDNEQFF.

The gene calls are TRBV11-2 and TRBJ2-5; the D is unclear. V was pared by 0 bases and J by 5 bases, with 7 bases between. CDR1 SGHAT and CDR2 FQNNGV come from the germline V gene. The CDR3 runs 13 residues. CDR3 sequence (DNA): TGTGCCAGCAGCTTAGATCGGTCCGAGACCCAGTACTTC. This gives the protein CASSLDRSETQYF.

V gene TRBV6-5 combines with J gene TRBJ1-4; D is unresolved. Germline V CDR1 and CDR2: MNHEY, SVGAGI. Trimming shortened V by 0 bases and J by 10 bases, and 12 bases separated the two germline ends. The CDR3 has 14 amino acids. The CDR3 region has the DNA TGTGCCAGCAGTTACTCGCTCGAGGAGGGAAAACTGTTTTTT. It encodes CASSYSLEEGKLFF.

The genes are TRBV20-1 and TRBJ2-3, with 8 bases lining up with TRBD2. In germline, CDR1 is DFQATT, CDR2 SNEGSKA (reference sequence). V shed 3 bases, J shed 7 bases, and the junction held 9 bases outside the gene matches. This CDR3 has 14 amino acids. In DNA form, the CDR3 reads TGCAGTGCTAGTGGGGAGCGGGGGAGTCATACGCAGTATTTT. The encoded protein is CSASGERGSHTQYF.

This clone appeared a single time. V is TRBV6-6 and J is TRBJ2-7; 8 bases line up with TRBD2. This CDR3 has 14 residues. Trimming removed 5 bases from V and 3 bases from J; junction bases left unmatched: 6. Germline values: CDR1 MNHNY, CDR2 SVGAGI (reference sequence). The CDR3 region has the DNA TGTGCCAGCAGTCCCGGGGGGGCTAGCTACGAGCAGTACTTC. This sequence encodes CASSPGGASYEQYF.

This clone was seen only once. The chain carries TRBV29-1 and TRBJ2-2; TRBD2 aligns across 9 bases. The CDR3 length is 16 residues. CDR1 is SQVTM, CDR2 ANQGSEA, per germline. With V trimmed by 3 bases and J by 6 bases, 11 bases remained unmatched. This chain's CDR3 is CSVDGGSGRWSGELFF. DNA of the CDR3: TGCAGCGTTGATGGGGGGAGCGGGAGGTGGTCCGGGGAGCTGTTTTTT.